These 13 T cell receptor beta chains were sequenced from one sample in a study of T cell repertoires in cytomegalovirus infection (dated by TCRdb to the late 2010s). TCRdb lists the instrument as Illumina HiSeq 1500. TCRdb took the public reads, trimmed them with fastp at Q25, ran MiXCR for clone calling and kept in-frame beta chains. Rows merge per CDR3 protein into single entries with the most common DNA and genes. Counted in this sample were about 100,000 distinct CDR3 sequences; 20% to 25% of them appeared once. The ten largest account for around 42% of the sample. The source material was CD8+ T cells from PBMCs. The receptors shown here come from a human donor in good health (CMV status not recorded). Some clones in this sample may be carry-over from other donors' samples.

The chain recombines TRBV4-3 with TRBJ2-1; 7 bases are shared with TRBD2. CDR1 LGHNA and CDR2 YSLEER come from the germline V gene. This CDR3 comprises 15 residues. V gave up 0 bases and J gave up 5 bases; unmatched junction bases: 4. CDR3 sequence: CASSQDRGVNNEQFF. In DNA, the CDR3 is TGCGCCAGCAGCCAAGATCGGGGGGTAAACAATGAGCAGTTCTTC.

The rearrangement uses TRBV27 and TRBJ2-7; 10 nucleotides match TRBD1. The CDR3 covers 15 residues. J lost 5 bases, V lost 6 bases, and 10 bases had no gene match. CDR1 MNHEY and CDR2 SMNVEV come from the germline V gene (reference sequence). CDR3 region: CASSRVGTGVHEQYF. The CDR3 bases are TGTGCCAGCAGCCGCGTGGGGACAGGGGTACACGAGCAGTACTTC.

The chain carries TRBV7-9 and TRBJ1-2; D possibly corresponds to TRBD1 (5 bases). The CDR3 consists of 14 residues. Germline values: CDR1 SEHNR, CDR2 FQNEAQ (reference sequence). With 1 base removed from V and 7 bases from J, the gap between germline ends came to 13 bases. CDR3 in amino acids: CASSLDMGQLGYTF. In DNA, the CDR3 is TGTGCCAGCAGCTTAGATATGGGGCAGCTTGGCTACACCTTC.

This clonotype was seen more than once but under ten times. The chain joins TRBV4-3 to TRBJ2-5; possibly TRBD1 for D (5 bases). Trimming left V 0 bases short and J 4 bases short, with 6 bases between. Germline CDR1 LGHNA, CDR2 YSLEER. The CDR3 consists of 13 residues. CDR3 nucleotides: TGCGCCAGCAGCCAAGATGGGGCAGAGACCCAGTACTTC. Translation: CASSQDGAETQYF.

The table lists this clonotype with a few counts. The chain carries TRBV19 and TRBJ1-5; D is uncertain. V shed 3 bases and J shed 4 bases, with 4 bases lying between them. The V gene's germline CDR1 is LNHDA and CDR2 SQIVND (reference sequence). This CDR3 contains 12 residues. The CDR3 DNA reads TGTGCCAGTAGTATCATTAATCAGCCCCAGCATTTT. It is translated as CASSIINQPQHF.

The chain joins TRBV11-3 to TRBJ2-1; 10 bases line up with TRBD1. The germline CDR1 and CDR2 sequences are SGHNT and YENEEA. After removal of 4 bases from V and 7 bases from J, the junction contained 10 bases not matched to a gene. The CDR3 runs to 16 residues. The DNA of the CDR3 is TGTGCCAGCAGCTCCTCCCCGGGACAGGGGAGAAATGAGCAGTTCTTC. It yields the protein CASSSSPGQGRNEQFF.

This clonotype was counted ten times or more. The chain combines TRBV7-6 with TRBJ2-1; D gene ambiguous. The V gene's germline CDR1 is SGHVS and CDR2 FNYEAQ. V was shortened by 7 bases and J by 4 bases, with 11 bases between the two germline ends. The CDR3 consists of 13 residues. CDR3 bases: TGTGCCAGCACCCTGGCCGCGTACAATGAGCAGTTCTTC. Residues: CASTLAAYNEQFF.

This clonotype has just a few counts. The chain carries TRBV6-5 and TRBJ2-7; TRBD2 matches 7 bases. The germline V gene encodes CDR1 MNHEY and CDR2 SVGAGI. This CDR3 is 13 amino acids long. V lost 5 bases to trimming and J lost 7 bases; unmatched junction nucleotides: 8. The CDR3 sequence: CASSTDWRGEQYF. The CDR3 DNA sequence: TGTGCCAGCAGTACGGACTGGCGGGGGGAGCAGTACTTC.

This clonotype was counted at least ten times. V gene TRBV4-1 combines with J gene TRBJ1-4; D gene uncertain. This CDR3 spans 15 amino acids. The germline gives CDR1 MGHRA, CDR2 YSYEKL. The germline V and J ends were trimmed by 6 bases and 0 bases, with 11 bases remaining between them. The CDR3 is CASRDELTTNEKLFF. CDR3 nucleotides: TGCGCCAGCAGAGACGAACTCACAACTAATGAAAAACTGTTTTTT.

Only a few counts were recorded for this clonotype. The V call is TRBV4-1, the J call TRBJ2-7, with D hard to call. This CDR3 is 15 amino acids long. Trimming cost V 3 bases and J 0 bases, with 12 bases left between them. Germline loops: CDR1 MGHRA, CDR2 YSYEKL. CDR3 residues: CASSQGQTTSYEQYF. DNA for the CDR3: TGCGCCAGCAGCCAGGGTCAGACAACCTCCTACGAGCAGTACTTC.

This clonotype was detected many times. The chain links TRBV6-2 or TRBV6-3 to TRBJ2-7; D is perhaps TRBD1 or TRBD2 (5 bases each). This CDR3 spans 13 amino acids. V was cut by 6 bases and J by 2 bases, with 11 bases left in between. The V gene's germline CDR1 is MNHEY and CDR2 SVGEGT. CDR3 nucleotide sequence: TGTGCCAGCAGCCCGGGACCCCCCTACGAGCAGTACTTC. It specifies CASSPGPPYEQYF.

The chain links TRBV28 to TRBJ2-5, with D tentatively TRBD2 (5 bases). There are 15 residues in the CDR3. Germline V gene data show CDR1 as MDHEN and CDR2 as SYDVKM. V was pared by 4 bases and J by 2 bases, with 14 bases between. CDR3 loop: CASSYPREEQETQYF. In nucleotides, the CDR3 is TGTGCCAGCAGTTACCCCCGGGAAGAACAAGAGACCCAGTACTTC.

Only a few counts were recorded for this clonotype. The chain links TRBV5-1 to TRBJ2-3, with 9 nucleotides matching TRBD2. The ends lost 6 bases at V and 0 bases at J; junction bases unmatched: 5. Germline V gene sequence: CDR1 SGHRS, CDR2 YFSETQ. This CDR3 comprises 15 residues. This CDR3 is CASTWREGSTDTQYF. CDR3 bases: TGCGCCAGCACGTGGCGGGAGGGCAGCACAGATACGCAGTATTTT.